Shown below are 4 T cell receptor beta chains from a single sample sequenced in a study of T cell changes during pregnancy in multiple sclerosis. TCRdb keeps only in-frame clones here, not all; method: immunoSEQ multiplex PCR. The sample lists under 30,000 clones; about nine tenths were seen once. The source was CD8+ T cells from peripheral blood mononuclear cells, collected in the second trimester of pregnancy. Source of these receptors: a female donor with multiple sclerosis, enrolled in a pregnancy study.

Here the CDR3 reads CASSLAGVEQFF. The CDR3 DNA sequence: TGTGCCAGCAGCTTAGCAGGGGTTGAGCAGTTCTTC. V and J are TRBV11-2 and TRBJ2-1; D is perhaps TRBD1 (6 bases). The CDR3 consists of 12 residues. CDR1 is SGHAT and CDR2 is FQNNGV in the germline V gene. V was shortened by 1 base and J by 9 bases, with 7 bases between the two germline ends. Variable domain in full (rest from reference TRBV11-2 and TRBJ2-1): EAGVAQSPRYKIIEKRQSVAFWCNPISGHATLYWYQQILGQGPKLLIQFQNNGVVDDSQLPKDRFSAERLKGVDSTLKIQPAKLEDSAVYLCASSLAGVEQFFGPGTRLTVL.

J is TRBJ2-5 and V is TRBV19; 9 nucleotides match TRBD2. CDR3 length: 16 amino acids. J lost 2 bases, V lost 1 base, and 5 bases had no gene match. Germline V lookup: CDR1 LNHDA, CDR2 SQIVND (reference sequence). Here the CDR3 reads CASSIVRGGQQETQYF. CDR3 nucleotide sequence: TGTGCCAGTAGTATAGTGCGGGGGGGGCAACAAGAGACCCAGTACTTC.

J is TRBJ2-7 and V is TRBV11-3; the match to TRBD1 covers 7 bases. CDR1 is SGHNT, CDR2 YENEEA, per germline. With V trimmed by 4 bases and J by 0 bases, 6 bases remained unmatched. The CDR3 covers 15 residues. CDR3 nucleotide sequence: TGTGCCAGCAGCTCACTGACAGGGCCCTCCTACGAGCAGTACTTC. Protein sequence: CASSSLTGPSYEQYF.

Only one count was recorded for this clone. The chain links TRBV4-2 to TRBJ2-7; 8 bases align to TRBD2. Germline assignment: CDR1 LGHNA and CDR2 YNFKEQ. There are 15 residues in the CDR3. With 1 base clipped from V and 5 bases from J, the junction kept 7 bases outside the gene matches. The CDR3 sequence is CASSQAGPGGNEQYF. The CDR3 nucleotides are TGTGCCAGCAGCCAAGCCGGACCGGGAGGGAACGAGCAGTACTTC.